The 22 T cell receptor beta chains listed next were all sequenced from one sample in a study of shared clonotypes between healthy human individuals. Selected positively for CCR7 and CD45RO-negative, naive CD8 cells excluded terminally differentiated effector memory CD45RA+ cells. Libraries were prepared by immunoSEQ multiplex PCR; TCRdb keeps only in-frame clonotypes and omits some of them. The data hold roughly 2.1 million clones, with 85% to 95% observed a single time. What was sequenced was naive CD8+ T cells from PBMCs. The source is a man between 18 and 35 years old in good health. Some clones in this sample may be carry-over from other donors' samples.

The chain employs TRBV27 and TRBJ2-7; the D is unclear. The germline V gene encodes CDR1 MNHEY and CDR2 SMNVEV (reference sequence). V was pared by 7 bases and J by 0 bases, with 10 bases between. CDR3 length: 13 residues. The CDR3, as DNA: TGTGCCAGCATGGGGATCGGCTCCTACGAGCAGTACTTC. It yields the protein CASMGIGSYEQYF.

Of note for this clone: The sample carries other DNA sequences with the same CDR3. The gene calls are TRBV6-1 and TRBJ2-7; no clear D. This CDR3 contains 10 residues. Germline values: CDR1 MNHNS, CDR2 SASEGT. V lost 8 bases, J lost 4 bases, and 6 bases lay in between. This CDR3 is CASSAYEQYF. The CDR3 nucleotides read TGTGCCAGCTCAGCGTACGAGCAGTACTTC.

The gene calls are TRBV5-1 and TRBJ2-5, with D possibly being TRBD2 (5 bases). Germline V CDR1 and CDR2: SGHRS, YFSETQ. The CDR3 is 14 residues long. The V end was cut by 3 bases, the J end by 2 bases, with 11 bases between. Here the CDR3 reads CASSSLRVQETQYF. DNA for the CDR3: TGCGCCAGCAGCTCCCTGCGGGTACAAGAGACCCAGTACTTC.

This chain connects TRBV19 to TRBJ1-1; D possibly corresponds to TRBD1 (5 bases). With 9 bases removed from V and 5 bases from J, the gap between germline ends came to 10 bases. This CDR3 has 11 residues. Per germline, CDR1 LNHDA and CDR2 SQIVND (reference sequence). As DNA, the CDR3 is TGTGCCAGCCAGGAGGGGACTGAAGCTTTCTTT. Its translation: CASQEGTEAFF.

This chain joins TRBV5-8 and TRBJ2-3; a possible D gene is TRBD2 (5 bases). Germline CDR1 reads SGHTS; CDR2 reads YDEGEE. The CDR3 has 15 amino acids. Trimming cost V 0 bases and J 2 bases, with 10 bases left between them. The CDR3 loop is CASSLEGAVTDTQYF. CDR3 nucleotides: TGTGCCAGCAGCTTGGAGGGAGCGGTCACAGATACGCAGTATTTT.

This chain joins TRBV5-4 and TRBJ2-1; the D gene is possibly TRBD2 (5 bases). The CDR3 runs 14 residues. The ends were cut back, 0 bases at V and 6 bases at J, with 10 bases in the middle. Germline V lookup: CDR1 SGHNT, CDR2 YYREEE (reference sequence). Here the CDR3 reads CASSLGEIINEQFF. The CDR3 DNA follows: TGTGCCAGCAGCTTGGGGGAGATAATCAATGAGCAGTTCTTC. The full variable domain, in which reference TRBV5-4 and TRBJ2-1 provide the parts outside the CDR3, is ETGVTQSPTHLIKTRGQQVTLRCSSQSGHNTVSWYQQALGQGPQFIFQYYREEENGRGNFPPRFSGLQFPNYSSELNVNALELDDSALYLCASSLGEIINEQFFGPGTRLTVL.

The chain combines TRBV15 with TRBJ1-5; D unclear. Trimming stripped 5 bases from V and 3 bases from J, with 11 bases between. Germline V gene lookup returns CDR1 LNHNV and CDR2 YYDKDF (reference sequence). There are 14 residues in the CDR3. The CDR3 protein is CATSRPGNNQPQHF. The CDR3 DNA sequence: TGTGCCACCAGCCGTCCGGGGAACAATCAGCCCCAGCATTTT.

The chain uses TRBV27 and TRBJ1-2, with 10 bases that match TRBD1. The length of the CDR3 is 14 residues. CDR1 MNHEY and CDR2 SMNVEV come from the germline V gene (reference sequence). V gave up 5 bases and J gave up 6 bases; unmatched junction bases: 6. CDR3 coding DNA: TGTGCCAGCAGTGCGGACAGGGGGGTCGATGGCTACACCTTC. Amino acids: CASSADRGVDGYTF.

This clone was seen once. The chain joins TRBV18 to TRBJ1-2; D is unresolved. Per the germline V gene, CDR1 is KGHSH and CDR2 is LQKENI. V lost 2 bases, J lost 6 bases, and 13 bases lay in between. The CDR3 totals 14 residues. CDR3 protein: CASSPGKAVHGYTF. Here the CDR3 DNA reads TGTGCCAGCTCACCAGGAAAAGCGGTCCATGGCTACACCTTC.

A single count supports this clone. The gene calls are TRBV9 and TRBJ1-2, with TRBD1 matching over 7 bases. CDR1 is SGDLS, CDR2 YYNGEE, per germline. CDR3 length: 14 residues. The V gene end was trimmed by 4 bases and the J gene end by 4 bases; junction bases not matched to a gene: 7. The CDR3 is CASSTWDSLYGYTF. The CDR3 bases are TGTGCCAGCAGCACCTGGGACAGCCTCTATGGCTACACCTTC.

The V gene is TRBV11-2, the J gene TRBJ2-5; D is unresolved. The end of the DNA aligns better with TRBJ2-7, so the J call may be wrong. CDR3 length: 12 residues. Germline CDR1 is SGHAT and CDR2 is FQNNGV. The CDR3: CASSSSSYEQYF. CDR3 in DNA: TGTGCCAGCAGCTCCTCATCCTACGAGCAGTACTTC.

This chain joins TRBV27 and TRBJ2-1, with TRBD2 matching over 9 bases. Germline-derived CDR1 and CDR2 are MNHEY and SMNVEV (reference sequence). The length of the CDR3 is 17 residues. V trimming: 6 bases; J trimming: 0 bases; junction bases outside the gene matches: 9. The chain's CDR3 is CASRGREGPSSYNEQFF. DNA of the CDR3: TGTGCCAGCAGGGGGCGGGAGGGCCCGAGCTCCTACAATGAGCAGTTCTTC.

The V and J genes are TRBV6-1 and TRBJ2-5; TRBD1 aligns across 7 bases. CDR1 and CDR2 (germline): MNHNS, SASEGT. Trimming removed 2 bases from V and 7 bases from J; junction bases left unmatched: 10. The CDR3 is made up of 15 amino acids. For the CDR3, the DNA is TGTGCCAGCAGTGAACTAGGAGGACAGGCGGGGACCCAGTACTTC. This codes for CASSELGGQAGTQYF.

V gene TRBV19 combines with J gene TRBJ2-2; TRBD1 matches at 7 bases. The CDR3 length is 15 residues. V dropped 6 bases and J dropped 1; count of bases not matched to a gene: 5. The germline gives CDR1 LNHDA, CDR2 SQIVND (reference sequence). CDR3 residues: CASRPGQLNTGELFF. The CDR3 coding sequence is TGTGCCAGTAGGCCGGGACAGCTGAACACCGGGGAGCTGTTTTTT.

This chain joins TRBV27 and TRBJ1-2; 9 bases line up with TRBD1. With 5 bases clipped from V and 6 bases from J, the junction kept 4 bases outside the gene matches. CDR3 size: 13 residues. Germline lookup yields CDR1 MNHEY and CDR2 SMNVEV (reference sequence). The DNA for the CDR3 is TGTGCCAGCAGTCCCCGGGACAGGGATGGCTACACCTTC. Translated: CASSPRDRDGYTF.

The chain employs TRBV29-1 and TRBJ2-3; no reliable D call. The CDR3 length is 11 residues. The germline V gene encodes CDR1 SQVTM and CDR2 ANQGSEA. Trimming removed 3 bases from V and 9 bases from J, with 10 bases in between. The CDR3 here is CSVEVAPTQYF. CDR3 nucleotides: TGCAGCGTTGAGGTAGCTCCCACGCAGTATTTT.

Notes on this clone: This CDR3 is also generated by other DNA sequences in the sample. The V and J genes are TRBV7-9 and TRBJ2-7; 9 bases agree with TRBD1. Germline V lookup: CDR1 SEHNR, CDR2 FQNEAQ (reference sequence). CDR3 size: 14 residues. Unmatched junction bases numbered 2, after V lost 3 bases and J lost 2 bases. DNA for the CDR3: TGTGCCAGCAGCTTGACAGGGGGTGCCTACGAGCAGTACTTC. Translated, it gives CASSLTGGAYEQYF.

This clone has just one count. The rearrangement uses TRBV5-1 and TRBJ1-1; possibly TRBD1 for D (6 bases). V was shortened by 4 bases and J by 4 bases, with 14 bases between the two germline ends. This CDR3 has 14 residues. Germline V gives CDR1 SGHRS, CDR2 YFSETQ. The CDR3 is CASSGGGEGTEAFF. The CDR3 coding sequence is TGCGCCAGCAGCGGAGGGGGAGAGGGCACTGAAGCTTTCTTT.

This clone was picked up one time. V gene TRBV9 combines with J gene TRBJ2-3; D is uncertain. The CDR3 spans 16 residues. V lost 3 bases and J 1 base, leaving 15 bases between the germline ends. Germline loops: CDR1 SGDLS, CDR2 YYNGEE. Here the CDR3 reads CASSDHPVRGTDTQYF. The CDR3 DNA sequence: TGTGCCAGCAGCGACCACCCCGTACGGGGCACAGATACGCAGTATTTT.

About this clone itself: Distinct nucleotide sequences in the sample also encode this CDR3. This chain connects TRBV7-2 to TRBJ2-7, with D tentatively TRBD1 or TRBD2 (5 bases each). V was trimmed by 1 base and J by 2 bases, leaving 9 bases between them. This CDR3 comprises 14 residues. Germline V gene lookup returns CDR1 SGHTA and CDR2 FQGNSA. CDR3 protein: CASSLDRGPYEQYF. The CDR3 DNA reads TGTGCCAGCAGCTTAGATCGGGGACCCTACGAGCAGTACTTC.

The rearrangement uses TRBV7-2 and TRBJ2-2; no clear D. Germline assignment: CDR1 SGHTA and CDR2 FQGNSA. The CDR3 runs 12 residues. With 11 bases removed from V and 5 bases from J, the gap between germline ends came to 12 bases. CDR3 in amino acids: CAETLGTGELFF. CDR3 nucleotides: TGTGCCGAAACACTGGGGACCGGGGAGCTGTTTTTT.

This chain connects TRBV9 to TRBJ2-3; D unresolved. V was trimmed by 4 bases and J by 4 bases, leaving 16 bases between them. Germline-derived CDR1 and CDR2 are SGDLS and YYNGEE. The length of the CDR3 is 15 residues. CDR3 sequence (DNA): TGTGCCAGCAGCACGAAGCAGATGGCCCCAGATACGCAGTATTTT. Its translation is CASSTKQMAPDTQYF.